A selection of T cell receptor beta chains follows, all from one sample in a study of preoperative IRX-2 immunotherapy in early breast cancer. TCRdb keeps only in-frame clones here, not all; method: immunoSEQ multiplex PCR. Counted here are approximately 28,000 clones, over 65% occurring once; the ten biggest clones make up around 2.9%. This material was acquired from a patient treated with IRX-2 immunotherapy. The receptors originated from a human donor with breast cancer. The CDR3 runs from the conserved cysteine through the conserved F or W. D genes are given only for firm matches. Only some rows state a clone size, as once, few, many or a class for expanded clones.

j_gene | d_gene | abundance | len | v_gene | CDR3aa | CDR3nt
TRBJ1-2 | - | - | 15 | TRBV1 | CASTRGQAYDYGYTF | TGCGCCAGCACCAGAGGACAGGCTTATGACTATGGCTACACCTTC
TRBJ1-5 | - | few | 14 | TRBV19 | CASSYREMDQPQHF | TGTGCCAGTAGTTACAGGGAAATGGATCAGCCCCAGCATTTT
TRBJ2-2 | - | few | 13 | TRBV7-4 | CASSLWMTGELFF | TGTGCCAGCAGCTTATGGATGACCGGGGAGCTGTTTTTT
TRBJ2-3 | - | - | 12 | TRBV30 | CAWTSRTDTQYF | TGTGCCTGGACCTCACGCACAGATACGCAGTATTTT
TRBJ1-2 | - | - | 12 | TRBV28 | CASSQINYGYTF | TGTGCCAGCAGCCAGATCAACTATGGCTACACCTTC
TRBJ2-5 | - | - | 14 | TRBV11-3 | CASSLEARQETQYF | TGTGCCAGCAGCTTAGAGGCCCGACAAGAGACCCAGTACTTC
TRBJ1-1 | - | - | 14 | TRBV11-3 | CASSLTRGYTEAFF | TGTGCCAGCAGCTTAACCCGGGGGTACACTGAAGCTTTCTTT
TRBJ2-3 | TRBD2 | - | 15 | TRBV5-1 | CASSTSGTGTDTQYF | TGCGCCAGCAGTACAAGCGGGACCGGCACAGATACGCAGTATTTT
TRBJ2-3 | TRBD2 | - | 15 | TRBV5-1 | CASTSSGGLTDTQYF | TGCGCCAGCACCTCTAGCGGGGGGCTAACAGATACGCAGTATTTT
TRBJ2-7 | TRBD2 | - | 15 | TRBV28 | CASRPRGRALGEQYF | TGTGCCAGCAGACCCCGCGGGAGGGCCTTGGGCGAGCAGTACTTC
TRBJ1-1 | TRBD1 | - | 13 | TRBV29-1 | CSGGTEVSTEAFF | TGCAGCGGCGGGACAGAGGTTAGCACTGAAGCTTTCTTT
TRBJ1-1 | TRBD1 | - | 14 | TRBV7-6 | CASSLPGGSTEAFF | TGTGCCAGCAGCTTACCAGGGGGCTCTACTGAAGCTTTCTTT
TRBJ1-2 | - | - | 13 | TRBV7-4 | CASSNTGSYGYTF | TGTGCCAGCAGCAATACAGGGTCCTATGGCTACACCTTC
TRBJ1-2 | - | - | 16 | TRBV11-3 | CASSQTPGQHNYGYTF | TGTGCCAGCAGCCAAACACCGGGACAACATAACTATGGCTACACCTTC
TRBJ2-7 | - | - | 15 | TRBV14 | CASSQEVLPFHEQYF | TGTGCCAGCAGCCAAGAAGTCTTGCCCTTCCACGAGCAGTACTTC
TRBJ1-1 | TRBD1 | - | 13 | TRBV16 | CASSRGTGTEAFF | TGTGCCAGCAGCCGTGGGACAGGCACTGAAGCTTTCTTT
TRBJ1-1 | - | - | 15 | TRBV18 | CASSYAGRMNTEAFF | TGTGCCAGCTCCTACGCAGGCAGAATGAACACTGAAGCTTTCTTT
TRBJ2-1 | TRBD1 | - | 15 | TRBV11-3 | CASSQGTGGYNEQFF | TGTGCCAGCAGCCAAGGGACAGGGGGGTACAATGAGCAGTTCTTC
TRBJ1-1 | - | - | 14 | TRBV15 | CATSRDLGYTEAFF | TGTGCCACCAGCAGAGATCTGGGGTACACTGAAGCTTTCTTT
TRBJ2-7 | - | few | 15 | TRBV19 | CASRSRLGPPYEQYF | TGTGCCAGTAGATCGAGGCTGGGGCCGCCCTACGAGCAGTACTTC